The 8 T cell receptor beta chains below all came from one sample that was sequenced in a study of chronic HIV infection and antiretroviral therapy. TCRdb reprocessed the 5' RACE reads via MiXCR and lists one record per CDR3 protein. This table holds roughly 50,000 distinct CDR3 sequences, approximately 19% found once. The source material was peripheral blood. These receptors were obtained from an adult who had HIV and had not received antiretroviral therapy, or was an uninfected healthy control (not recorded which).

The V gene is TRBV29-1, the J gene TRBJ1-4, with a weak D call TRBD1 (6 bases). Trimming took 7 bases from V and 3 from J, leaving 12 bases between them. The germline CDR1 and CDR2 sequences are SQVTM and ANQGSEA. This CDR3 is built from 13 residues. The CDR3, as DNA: TGCAGCGCGGGGGGGGGCTCTAATGAAAAACTGTTTTTT. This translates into CSAGGGSNEKLFF.

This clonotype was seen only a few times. This chain's CDR3 is CASSYSRFNYGYTF. Here the CDR3 DNA reads TGTGCCAGCAGTTACTCGCGGTTTAACTATGGCTACACCTTC. This chain uses TRBV6-5 with TRBJ1-2; D unresolved. Trimming removed 0 bases from V and 1 base from J, with 6 bases in between. There are 14 residues in the CDR3. CDR1 and CDR2 (germline): MNHEY, SVGAGI.

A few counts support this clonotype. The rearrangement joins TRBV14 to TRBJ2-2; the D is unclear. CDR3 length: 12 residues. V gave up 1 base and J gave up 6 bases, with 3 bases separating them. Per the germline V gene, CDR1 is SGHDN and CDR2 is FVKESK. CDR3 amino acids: CASSQVAGELFF. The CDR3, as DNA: TGTGCCAGCAGCCAAGTGGCCGGGGAGCTGTTTTTT.

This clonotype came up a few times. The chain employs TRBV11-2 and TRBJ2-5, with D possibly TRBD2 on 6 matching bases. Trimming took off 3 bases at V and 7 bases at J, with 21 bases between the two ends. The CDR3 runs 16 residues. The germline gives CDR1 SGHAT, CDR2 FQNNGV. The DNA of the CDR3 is TGTGCCAGCAGCTTGCGGGACTCCAATCTCCACGGGACCCAGTACTTC. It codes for CASSLRDSNLHGTQYF.

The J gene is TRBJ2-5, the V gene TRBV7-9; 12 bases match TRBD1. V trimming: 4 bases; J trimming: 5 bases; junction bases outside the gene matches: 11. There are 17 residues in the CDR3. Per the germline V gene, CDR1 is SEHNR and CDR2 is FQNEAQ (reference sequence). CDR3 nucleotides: TGTGCCAGCAGCTCCCATACCGGGACAGGGGGCGCGGAGACCCAGTACTTC. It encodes CASSSHTGTGGAETQYF.

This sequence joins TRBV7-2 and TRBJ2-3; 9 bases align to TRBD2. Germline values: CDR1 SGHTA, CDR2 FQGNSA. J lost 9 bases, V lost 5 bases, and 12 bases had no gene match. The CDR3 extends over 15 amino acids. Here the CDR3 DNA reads TGTGCCAGCAGCCCTGCCTTGTTAGCGGGAGCAACGCAGTATTTT. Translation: CASSPALLAGATQYF. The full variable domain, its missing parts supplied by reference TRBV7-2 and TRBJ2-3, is GAGVSQSPSNKVTEKGKDVELRCDPISGHTALYWYRQSLGQGLEFLIYFQGNSAPDKSGLPSDRFSAERTGGSVSTLTIQRTQQEDSAVYLCASSPALLAGATQYFGPGTRLTVL.

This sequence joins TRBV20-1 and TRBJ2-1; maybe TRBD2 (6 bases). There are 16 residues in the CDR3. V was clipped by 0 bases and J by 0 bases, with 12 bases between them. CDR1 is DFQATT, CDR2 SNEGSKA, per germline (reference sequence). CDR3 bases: TGCAGTGCTAGAGACACGGGAGCGCCCTCCTACAATGAGCAGTTCTTC. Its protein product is CSARDTGAPSYNEQFF.

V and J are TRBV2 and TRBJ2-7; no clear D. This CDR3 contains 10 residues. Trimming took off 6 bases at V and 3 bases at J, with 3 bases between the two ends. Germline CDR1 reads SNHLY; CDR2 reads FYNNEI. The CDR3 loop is CASRGYEQYF. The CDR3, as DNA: TGTGCCAGCAGGGGCTACGAGCAGTACTTC.